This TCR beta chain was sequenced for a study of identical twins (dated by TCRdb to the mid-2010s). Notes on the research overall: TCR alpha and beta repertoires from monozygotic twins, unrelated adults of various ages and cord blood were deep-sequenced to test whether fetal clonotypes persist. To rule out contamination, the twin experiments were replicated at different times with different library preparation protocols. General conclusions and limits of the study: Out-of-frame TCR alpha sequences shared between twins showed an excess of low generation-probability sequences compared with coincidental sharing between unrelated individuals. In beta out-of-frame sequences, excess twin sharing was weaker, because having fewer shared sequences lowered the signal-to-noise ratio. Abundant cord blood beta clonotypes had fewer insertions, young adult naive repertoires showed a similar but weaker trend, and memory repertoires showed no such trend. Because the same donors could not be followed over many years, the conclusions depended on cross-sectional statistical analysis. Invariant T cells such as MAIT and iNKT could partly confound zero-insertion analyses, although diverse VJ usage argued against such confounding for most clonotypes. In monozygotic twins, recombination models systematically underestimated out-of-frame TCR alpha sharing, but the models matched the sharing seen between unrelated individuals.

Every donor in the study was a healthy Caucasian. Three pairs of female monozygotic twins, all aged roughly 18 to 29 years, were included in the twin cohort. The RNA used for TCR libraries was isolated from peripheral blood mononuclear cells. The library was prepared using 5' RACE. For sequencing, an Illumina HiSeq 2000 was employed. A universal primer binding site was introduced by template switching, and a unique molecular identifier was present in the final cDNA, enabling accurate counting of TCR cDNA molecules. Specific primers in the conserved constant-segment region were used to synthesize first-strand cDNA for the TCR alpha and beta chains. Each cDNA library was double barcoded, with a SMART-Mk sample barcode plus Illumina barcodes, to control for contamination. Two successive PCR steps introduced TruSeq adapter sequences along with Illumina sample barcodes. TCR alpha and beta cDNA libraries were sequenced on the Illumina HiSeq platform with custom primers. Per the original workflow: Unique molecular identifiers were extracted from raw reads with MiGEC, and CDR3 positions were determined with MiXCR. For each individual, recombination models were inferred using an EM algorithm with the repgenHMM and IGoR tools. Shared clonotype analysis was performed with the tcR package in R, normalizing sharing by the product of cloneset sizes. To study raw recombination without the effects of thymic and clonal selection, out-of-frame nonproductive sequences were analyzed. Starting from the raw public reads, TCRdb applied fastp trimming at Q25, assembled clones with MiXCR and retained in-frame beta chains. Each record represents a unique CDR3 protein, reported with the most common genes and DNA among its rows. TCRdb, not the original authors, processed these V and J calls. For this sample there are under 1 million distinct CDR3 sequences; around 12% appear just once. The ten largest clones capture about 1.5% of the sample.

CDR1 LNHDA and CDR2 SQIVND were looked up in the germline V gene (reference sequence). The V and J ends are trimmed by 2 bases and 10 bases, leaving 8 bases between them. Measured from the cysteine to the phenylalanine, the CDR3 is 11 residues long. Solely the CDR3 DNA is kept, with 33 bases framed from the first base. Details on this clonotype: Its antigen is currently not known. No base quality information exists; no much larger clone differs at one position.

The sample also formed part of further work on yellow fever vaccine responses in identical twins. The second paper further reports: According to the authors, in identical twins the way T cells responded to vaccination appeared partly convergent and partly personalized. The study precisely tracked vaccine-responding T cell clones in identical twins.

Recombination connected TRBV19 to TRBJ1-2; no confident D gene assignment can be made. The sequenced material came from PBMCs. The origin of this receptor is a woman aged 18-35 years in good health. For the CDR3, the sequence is CASSITTSYTF. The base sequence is TGTGCCAGTAGTATAACGACATCCTACACCTTC.